The 8 T cell receptor beta chains in this list originate from one sample, sequenced in a study of neurological immune-mediated disorders. Time point described: longitudinal time-point 1 (baseline). TCRdb independently ran MiXCR on the 5' RACE reads; one entry per CDR3 protein. The sample contains tens of thousands of distinct CDR3 sequences, around 10% of which appear only once. Sample: PBMCs. These receptors came from a male donor with HTLV-1-associated myelopathy (HAM/TSP).

This clonotype has at least ten counts. The chain recombines TRBV20-1 with TRBJ1-2; TRBD1 might be the D (5 bases). CDR1 is DFQATT and CDR2 is SNEGSKA in the germline V gene (reference sequence). The V end lost 3 bases, the J end lost 4 bases, and 9 bases lay between the germline ends. The CDR3 is made up of 12 amino acids. The CDR3 protein is CSASAGTYGYTF. CDR3 nucleotide sequence: TGCAGTGCTAGTGCAGGGACCTATGGCTACACCTTC.

This clonotype was detected ten times or more. The CDR3 spells CASSTVVTDTQYF. CDR3 nucleotides: TGTGCCAGCAGCACGGTCGTCACAGATACGCAGTATTTT. This chain connects TRBV16 to TRBJ2-3; D call uncertain. CDR1 is KGHSY, CDR2 FQNENV, per germline. The CDR3 is 13 amino acids. V was cut by 5 bases and J by 2 bases, with 8 bases left in between. Full variable domain (outside the CDR3, taken from reference TRBV16 and TRBJ2-3): GEEVAQTPKHLVRGEGQKAKLYCAPIKGHSYVFWYQQVLKNEFKFLISFQNENVFDETGMPKERFSAKCLPNSPCSLEIQATKLEDSAVYFCASSTVVTDTQYFGPGTRLTVL.

This clonotype came up many times. The rearrangement links TRBV5-1 to TRBJ1-6; 7 bases align to TRBD1. The germline V gene encodes CDR1 SGHRS and CDR2 YFSETQ. The CDR3 loop spans 17 amino acids. V gave up 0 bases and J gave up 4 bases; unmatched junction bases: 7. CDR3: CASSLARGGEYNSPLHF. The DNA of the CDR3 is TGCGCCAGCAGCTTGGCCAGAGGGGGCGAATATAATTCACCCCTCCACTTT.

Many counts were recorded for this clonotype. The rearrangement uses TRBV2 and TRBJ2-5; possibly TRBD1 for D (6 bases). This CDR3 region has 14 residues. Deletions cut 2 bases from V and 2 bases from J, with 9 bases between. Germline values: CDR1 SNHLY, CDR2 FYNNEI. In DNA form, the CDR3 reads TGTGCCAGCAGTGAACACAGGGCTCAAGAGACCCAGTACTTC. Protein: CASSEHRAQETQYF.

This clonotype has a count of ten or more. V usage is TRBV20-1 and J usage is TRBJ2-3; D uncertain. The CDR3 runs 14 residues. The germline V and J ends were trimmed by 0 bases and 1 base, with 8 bases remaining between them. Per the germline V gene, CDR1 is DFQATT and CDR2 is SNEGSKA (reference sequence). The CDR3 region has the DNA TGCAGTGCTAGAGAGGCGGCCGGCACAGATACGCAGTATTTT. Amino acid sequence: CSAREAAGTDTQYF.

This clonotype was seen ten or more times. This chain links TRBV6-2 or TRBV6-3 with TRBJ1-5, with D hard to call. The CDR3 has 13 amino acids. In germline, CDR1 is MNHEY, CDR2 SVGEGT. The germline V and J ends were trimmed by 3 bases and 2 bases, with 5 bases remaining between them. The CDR3 sequence is CASSYDRNQPQHF. For the CDR3, the DNA is TGTGCCAGCAGTTATGACCGCAATCAGCCCCAGCATTTT.

The chain combines TRBV5-1 with TRBJ2-1; D remains unclear. Germline V gene lookup returns CDR1 SGHRS and CDR2 YFSETQ. The CDR3 length is 14 residues. The V gene lost 0 bases and the J gene lost 1 base, with 5 bases spanning the gap. The CDR3 DNA reads as TGCGCCAGCAGCTTGGCCCAGTCCTACAATGAGCAGTTCTTC. This encodes CASSLAQSYNEQFF.

In its sample, this clonotype was seen many times. The chain carries TRBV27 and TRBJ1-5; TRBD1 agrees at 7 bases. V shed 6 bases and J 1 base; nucleotides not matched to a gene: 6. CDR1 MNHEY and CDR2 SMNVEV come from the germline V gene (reference sequence). The CDR3 runs 15 residues. As DNA, the CDR3 is TGTGCCAGCAGACCAGGGGGTCCGAGCAATCAGCCCCAGCATTTT. This translates into CASRPGGPSNQPQHF.